Listed here are 20 T cell receptor beta chains from one sample, sequenced in a study of naive and memory T cell subsets. Findings of the study overall: Especially in CD8 cells, naive repertoires contained a few larger clonotypes, possibly CD45RA-re-expressing memory cells.

These receptors have no identified antigens. An equimolar mix of two oligonucleotides served as the beta constant-region primer for TRBC1 and TRBC2. Four rounds of PCR amplified the ligated cDNA using nested alpha and beta constant-region primers plus SP2. TCRdb re-called the UMI-ligation and nested PCR reads through MiXCR, storing one row per CDR3 protein. The sample comprises approximately 150,000 distinct CDR3 sequences, 20% to 25% of which are singletons, and around 0.097% rests with the top ten. The sequenced sample was naive CD4+ T cells from blood. Receptors originate from a human donor in good health.

The V gene is TRBV28, the J gene TRBJ2-3; 16 positions match TRBD2. The germline V gene has CDR1 MDHEN and CDR2 SYDVKM. The CDR3 has 17 amino acids. J lost 6 bases, V lost 5 bases, and 8 bases had no gene match. The CDR3 protein is CASSPSEGLAGGDTQYF. CDR3 DNA sequence: TGTGCCAGCAGTCCGTCAGAGGGACTAGCGGGAGGGGATACGCAGTATTTT.

Worth noting for this clonotype: A much larger clone is a single base away; this may be a read error. J is TRBJ2-7 and V is TRBV5-1, with no clear D. Trimming shortened V by 0 bases and J by 1 base, and 5 bases separated the two germline ends. From germline, CDR1 is SGHRS and CDR2 YFSETQ. The CDR3 length is 13 residues. The CDR3 protein is CASSLVGSYEQYF. The CDR3 DNA reads TGCGCCAGCAGCTTGGTAGGGTCCTACGAGCAGTACTTC.

The sample holds a few counts of this clonotype. The chain joins TRBV4-3 to TRBJ2-2, with no clear D. The V gene lost 1 base and the J gene lost 6 bases, with 6 bases spanning the gap. The V gene's germline CDR1 is LGHNA and CDR2 YSLEER. The CDR3 runs to 13 residues. The CDR3 reads CASSQVNSGELFF. The CDR3 nucleotides read TGCGCCAGCAGCCAAGTCAACTCCGGGGAGCTGTTTTTT.

The genes are TRBV20-1 and TRBJ1-5; D uncertain. CDR1 is DFQATT and CDR2 is SNEGSKA in the germline V gene (reference sequence). Deletions cut 4 bases from V and 1 base from J, with 5 bases between. The CDR3 is 12 amino acids. CDR3 in DNA: TGCAGTGCTACCAGAAGCAATCAGCCCCAGCATTTT. This translates into CSATRSNQPQHF.

The chain recombines TRBV6-2 or TRBV6-3 with TRBJ1-1; 8 bases fit TRBD1. V gave up 6 bases and J gave up 11 bases; unmatched junction bases: 8. The CDR3 consists of 12 residues. Germline assignment: CDR1 MNHEY and CDR2 SVGEGT. This chain's CDR3 is CASRNGQGEAFF. In DNA, the CDR3 is TGTGCCAGCAGGAATGGACAGGGCGAGGCTTTCTTT.

This clonotype was picked up a small number of times. The chain links TRBV27 to TRBJ2-4; 9 bases agree with TRBD1. Germline lookup yields CDR1 MNHEY and CDR2 SMNVEV (reference sequence). This CDR3 has 14 residues. J gave up 7 bases and V 9 bases, and 10 bases lay outside the gene matches. The CDR3 DNA reads TGTGCCAGTTCCCCACAGGGGGCTCGTAACATTCAGTACTTC. This sequence encodes CASSPQGARNIQYF.

This chain uses TRBV28 with TRBJ2-3; 12 nucleotides line up with TRBD2. Unmatched junction bases numbered 3, after V lost 3 bases and J lost 5 bases. Germline values: CDR1 MDHEN, CDR2 SYDVKM. The CDR3 spans 15 residues. CDR3 sequence (DNA): TGTGCCAGCAGTTTCGCGGGACTAGCGGGAGATACGCAGTATTTT. Its protein product is CASSFAGLAGDTQYF.

This clonotype came up a few times. The chain is built from TRBV20-1 and TRBJ1-2, with D perhaps matching TRBD1 (6 bases). The CDR3 consists of 14 residues. Per the germline V gene, CDR1 is DFQATT and CDR2 is SNEGSKA (reference sequence). V shed 2 bases and J shed 2 bases, with 12 bases lying between them. DNA for the CDR3: TGCAGTGCTAGACGCGATGACAGGAACTATGGCTACACCTTC. It specifies CSARRDDRNYGYTF.

This sequence joins TRBV7-9 and TRBJ1-1, with a tentative D call TRBD1 (6 bases). This CDR3 region has 15 residues. Between the trimmed V and J ends, which lost 1 base and 7 bases, there was a span of 16 bases. The V gene's germline CDR1 is SEHNR and CDR2 FQNEAQ (reference sequence). In DNA form, the CDR3 reads TGTGCCAGCAGCTTAGATGTGACAGGAAGTTTTGAAGCTTTCTTT. It yields the protein CASSLDVTGSFEAFF.

The sample holds many counts of this clonotype. This chain joins TRBV19 and TRBJ2-1, with D hard to call. The ends were cut back, 6 bases at V and 0 bases at J, with 12 bases in the middle. The CDR3 loop spans 15 amino acids. The germline V gene has CDR1 LNHDA and CDR2 SQIVND (reference sequence). The CDR3 bases are TGTGCCAGTAGGCTAGGTACGGTCTCCTACAATGAGCAGTTCTTC. Translated, it gives CASRLGTVSYNEQFF.

This clonotype was observed a few times. This chain joins TRBV5-4 and TRBJ2-7; D unresolved. V lost 0 bases, J lost 6 bases, and 16 bases lay in between. The CDR3 extends over 15 amino acids. The germline gives CDR1 SGHNT, CDR2 YYREEE (reference sequence). The CDR3 sequence is CASSLATRGSAEQYF. CDR3 coding DNA: TGTGCCAGCAGCTTGGCCACCCGTGGGTCGGCCGAGCAGTACTTC.

This clonotype was seen ten or more times. The chain carries TRBV20-1 and TRBJ2-7, with TRBD1 matching over 7 bases. Germline CDR1 reads DFQATT; CDR2 reads SNEGSKA (reference sequence). This CDR3 is built from 14 residues. The J segment lost 3 bases and the V segment lost 3 bases, leaving 8 bases of the junction unmatched. CDR3 DNA sequence: TGCAGTGCTAGGTATGAAGGGGGCTACTACGAGCAGTACTTC. Amino acid sequence: CSARYEGGYYEQYF.

The chain combines TRBV5-1 with TRBJ2-1, with D possibly matching TRBD2 (5 bases). In germline, CDR1 is SGHRS, CDR2 YFSETQ. The CDR3 length is 15 residues. Trimming removed 0 bases from V and 5 bases from J, with 12 bases in between. The CDR3 reads CASSLGARGHNEQFF. Here the CDR3 DNA reads TGCGCCAGCAGCTTGGGTGCCAGAGGGCACAATGAGCAGTTCTTC. The whole variable domain, remainder taken from reference TRBV5-1 and TRBJ2-1, is KAGVTQTPRYLIKTRGQQVTLSCSPISGHRSVSWYQQTPGQGLQFLFEYFSETQRNKGNFPGRFSGRQFSNSRSEMNVSTLELGDSALYLCASSLGARGHNEQFFGPGTRLTVL.

The chain uses TRBV4-1 and TRBJ2-1, with 7 bases that match TRBD2. The germline V gene encodes CDR1 MGHRA and CDR2 YSYEKL. V lost 7 bases to trimming and J lost 6 bases; unmatched junction nucleotides: 12. This CDR3 has 15 residues. In DNA form, the CDR3 reads TGCGCCAGCAAGTCCCTGGCGGGAGTGGGCAATGAGCAGTTCTTC. It specifies CASKSLAGVGNEQFF.

This clonotype was counted at least ten times. The V call is TRBV19, the J call TRBJ1-1, with D perhaps matching TRBD1 (5 bases). Germline CDR1 is LNHDA and CDR2 is SQIVND (reference sequence). The CDR3 has 13 residues. V lost 8 bases, J lost 3 bases, and 13 bases lay in between. The CDR3 bases are TGTGCCAGTTTTGGCCAGGGTTACACTGAAGCTTTCTTT. Translated: CASFGQGYTEAFF. The full variable domain, rest sourced from reference TRBV19 and TRBJ1-1, is DGGITQSPKYLFRKEGQNVTLSCEQNLNHDAMYWYRQDPGQGLRLIYYSQIVNDFQKGDIAEGYSVSREKKESFPLTVTSAQKNPTAFYLCASFGQGYTEAFFGQGTRLTVV.

This clonotype was recorded at least ten times. The chain links TRBV12-5 to TRBJ2-3, with D perhaps TRBD2 (6 bases). The V end was cut by 6 bases, the J end by 0 bases, with 19 bases between. This CDR3 is 17 amino acids long. Germline loops: CDR1 LGHNT, CDR2 FRNRAP. This chain's CDR3 is CASGIGAGRQSTDTQYF. The CDR3 DNA is TGTGCTAGTGGCATCGGGGCGGGACGCCAGAGCACAGATACGCAGTATTTT.

This clonotype appeared a few times. The V and J genes are TRBV6-6 and TRBJ1-1; D gene uncertain. V lost 4 bases, J lost 4 bases, and 13 bases lay in between. Germline V gene lookup returns CDR1 MNHNY and CDR2 SVGAGI (reference sequence). The CDR3 is made up of 14 amino acids. The CDR3 is CASSFGFAATEAFF. The CDR3 bases are TGTGCCAGCAGTTTCGGCTTCGCGGCCACTGAAGCTTTCTTT.

This clonotype was observed many times. CDR3 in DNA: TGTGCCACCAGCAGAGACGGGTTCAACAATCAGCCCCAGCATTTT. Its protein is CATSRDGFNNQPQHF. The chain links TRBV15 to TRBJ1-5; D is unclear. CDR1 is LNHNV and CDR2 is YYDKDF in the germline V gene (reference sequence). The CDR3 has 15 residues. Trimming took off 0 bases at V and 3 bases at J, with 9 bases between the two ends.

This clonotype was recorded many times. The chain combines TRBV6-5 with TRBJ2-1; TRBD2 matches 9 bases. The germline V gene encodes CDR1 MNHEY and CDR2 SVGAGI. This CDR3 has 15 residues. J was trimmed by 4 bases and V by 6 bases; bases with no gene match: 7. The CDR3 spells CASRFSGGGYNEQFF. The CDR3 DNA reads TGTGCCAGCAGGTTTAGCGGGGGAGGGTACAATGAGCAGTTCTTC.

This clonotype was recorded many times. The chain recombines TRBV18 with TRBJ2-6; the match to TRBD1 covers 7 bases. CDR3 length: 18 amino acids. Germline trimming cut 1 base from V and 1 base from J; bases unmatched to any gene: 7. Germline-derived CDR1 and CDR2 are KGHSH and LQKENI. The CDR3 DNA follows: TGTGCCAGCTCACCACGGTTACAGGGGAAGTCTGGGGCCAACGTCCTGACTTTC. It codes for CASSPRLQGKSGANVLTF.